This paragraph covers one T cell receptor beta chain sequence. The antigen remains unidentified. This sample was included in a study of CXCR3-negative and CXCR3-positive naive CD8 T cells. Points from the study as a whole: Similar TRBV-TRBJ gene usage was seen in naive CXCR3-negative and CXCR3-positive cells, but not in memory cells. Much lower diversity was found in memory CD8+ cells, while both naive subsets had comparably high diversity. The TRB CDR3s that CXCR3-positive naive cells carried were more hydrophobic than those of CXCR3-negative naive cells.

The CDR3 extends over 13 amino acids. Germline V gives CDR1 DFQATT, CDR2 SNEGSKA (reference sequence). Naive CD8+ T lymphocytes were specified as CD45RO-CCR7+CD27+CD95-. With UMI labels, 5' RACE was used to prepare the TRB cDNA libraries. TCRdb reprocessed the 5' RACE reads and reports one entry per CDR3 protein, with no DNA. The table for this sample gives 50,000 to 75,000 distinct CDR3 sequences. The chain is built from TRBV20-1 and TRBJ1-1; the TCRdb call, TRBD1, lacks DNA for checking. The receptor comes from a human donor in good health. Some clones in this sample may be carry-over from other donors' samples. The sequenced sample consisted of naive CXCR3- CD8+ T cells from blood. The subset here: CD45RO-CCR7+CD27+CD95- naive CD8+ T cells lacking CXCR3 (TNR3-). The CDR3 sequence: CSASTGDWTEAFF.